This TCR beta chain was captured by sequencing in a study of monozygotic twins with inflammatory bowel disease. A word on this clonotype: The antigen is undetermined.

TCRdb reprocessed the 5' RACE reads, with one entry per CDR3 protein and no DNA. Here the sample table reports around 450,000 distinct CDR3 sequences. Study-wide results and limits: Among patients, repertoires may have gained variability from differing immunosuppressive treatments. Ultimately, a single strong signal or clonotype associated with IBD was not supported.

Sequencing was performed on blood. This receptor was taken from a human donor with ulcerative colitis or Crohn's disease, or a healthy co-twin of an affected twin (not recorded which).

The CDR3 here is CASSFFTGPNTGELFF. V is TRBV12-3 or TRBV12-4 and J is TRBJ2-2; as DNA is missing, the TRBD1 call by TCRdb cannot be tested. The CDR3 runs 16 residues.